This T cell receptor beta chain was sequenced during a study of shared clonotypes between healthy human individuals. Study conclusions and caveats: Around 5% was the fraction of naive CD4 clonotypes found shared across four donors.

Trimming took 1 base from V and 2 from J, leaving 16 bases between them. This CDR3 region has 16 residues. In germline, CDR1 is SGHNT, CDR2 YYREEE (reference sequence). There were no recent acute infections or vaccinations among the donors, who were healthy HIV-negative adults. A CD45RA-negative memory subset and a CD45RA+ naive subset were separated from the CD4+ cells. As concerns this clone: Its specificity is unknown.

Splitting of each subset's genomic DNA was done evenly across several immunoSEQ plates. Here immunoSEQ multiplex PCR was the method, and the copy in TCRdb shows in-frame clones only, minus some. Of some 2,100,000 clones in the sample, roughly 95% are singletons; the top ten hold approximately 0.13%. This sequence originates from a young man in good health. This chain connects TRBV5-4 to TRBJ2-7; TRBD1 might be the D (5 bases). Sequencing was carried out using naive CD4+ T cells sorted from blood. Sample subset: CD45RA+ positively selected. The CDR3 region is CASSLSPDRSTYEQYF. In DNA, the CDR3 is TGTGCCAGCAGCTTGTCCCCCGACAGATCGACCTACGAGCAGTACTTC.